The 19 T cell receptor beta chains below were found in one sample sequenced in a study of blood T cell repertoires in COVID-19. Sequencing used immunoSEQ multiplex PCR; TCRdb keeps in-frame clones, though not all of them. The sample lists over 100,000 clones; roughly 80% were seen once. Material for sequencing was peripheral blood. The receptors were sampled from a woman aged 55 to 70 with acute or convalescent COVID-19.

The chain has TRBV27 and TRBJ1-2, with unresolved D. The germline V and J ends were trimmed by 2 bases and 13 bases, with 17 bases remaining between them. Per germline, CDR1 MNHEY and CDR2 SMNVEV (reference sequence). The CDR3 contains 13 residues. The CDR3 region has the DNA TGTGCCAGCAGTTTAATTCGCGGGGTAGGGCCCACCTTC. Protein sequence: CASSLIRGVGPTF.

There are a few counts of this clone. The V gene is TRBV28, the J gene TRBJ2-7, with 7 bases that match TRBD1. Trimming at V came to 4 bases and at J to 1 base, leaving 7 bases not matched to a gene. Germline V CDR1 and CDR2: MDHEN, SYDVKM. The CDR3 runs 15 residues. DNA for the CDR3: TGTGCCAGCAGTTCACAGGGGCTTAATTCCTACGAGCAGTACTTC. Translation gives CASSSQGLNSYEQYF.

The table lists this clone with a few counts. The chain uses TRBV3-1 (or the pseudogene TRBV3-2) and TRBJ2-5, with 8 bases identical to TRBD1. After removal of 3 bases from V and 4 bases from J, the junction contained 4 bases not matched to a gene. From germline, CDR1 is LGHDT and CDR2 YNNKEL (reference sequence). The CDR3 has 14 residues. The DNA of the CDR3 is TGTGCCAGCAGCCAGATGACAGGGGCAGAGACCCAGTACTTC. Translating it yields CASSQMTGAETQYF.

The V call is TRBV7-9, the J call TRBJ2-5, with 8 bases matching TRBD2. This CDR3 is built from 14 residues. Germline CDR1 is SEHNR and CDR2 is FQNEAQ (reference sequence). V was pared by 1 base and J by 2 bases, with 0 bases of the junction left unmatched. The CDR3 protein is CASSLGGGQETQYF. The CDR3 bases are TGTGCCAGCAGCTTAGGCGGGGGGCAAGAGACCCAGTACTTC.

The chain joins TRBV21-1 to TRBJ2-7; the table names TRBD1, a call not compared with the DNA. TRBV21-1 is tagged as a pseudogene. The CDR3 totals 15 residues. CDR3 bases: TGTGCCAGCAGCGCGCCTGGGGCGCCCATTAGGGAGCAGTACTTC. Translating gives CASSAPGAPIREQYF.

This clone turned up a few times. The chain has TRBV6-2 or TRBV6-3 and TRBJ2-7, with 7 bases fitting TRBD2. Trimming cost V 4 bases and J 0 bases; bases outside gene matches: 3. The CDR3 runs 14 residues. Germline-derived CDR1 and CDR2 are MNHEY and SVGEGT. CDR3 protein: CASSSGGSSYEQYF. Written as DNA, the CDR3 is TGTGCCAGCAGTTCTGGCGGGAGCTCCTACGAGCAGTACTTC.

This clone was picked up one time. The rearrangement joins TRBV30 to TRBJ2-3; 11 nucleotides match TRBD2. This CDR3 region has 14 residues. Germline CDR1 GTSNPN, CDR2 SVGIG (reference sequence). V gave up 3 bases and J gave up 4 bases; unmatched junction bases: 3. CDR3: CAWSQTSGADTQYF. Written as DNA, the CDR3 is TGTGCCTGGAGCCAGACTAGCGGGGCAGATACGCAGTATTTT.

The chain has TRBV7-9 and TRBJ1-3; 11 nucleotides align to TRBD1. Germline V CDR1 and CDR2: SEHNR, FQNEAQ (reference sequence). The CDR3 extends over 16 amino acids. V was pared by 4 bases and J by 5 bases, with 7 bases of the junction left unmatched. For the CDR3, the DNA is TGTGCCAGCAGCTCAAGTGGACAGGGGGCGCGAAACACCATATATTTT. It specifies CASSSSGQGARNTIYF.

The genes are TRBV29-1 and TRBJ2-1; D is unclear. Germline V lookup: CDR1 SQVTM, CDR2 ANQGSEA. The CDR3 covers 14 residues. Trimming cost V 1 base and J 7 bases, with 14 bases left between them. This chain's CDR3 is CSVEGVPLRNEQFF. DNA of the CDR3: TGCAGCGTTGAAGGTGTTCCGCTTCGGAATGAGCAGTTCTTC.

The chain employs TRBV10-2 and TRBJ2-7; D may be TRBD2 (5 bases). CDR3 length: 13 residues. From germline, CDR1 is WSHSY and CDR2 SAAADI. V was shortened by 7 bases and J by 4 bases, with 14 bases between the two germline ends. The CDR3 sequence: CASTWEIWYEQYF. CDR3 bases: TGCGCCAGCACGTGGGAGATTTGGTACGAGCAGTACTTC.

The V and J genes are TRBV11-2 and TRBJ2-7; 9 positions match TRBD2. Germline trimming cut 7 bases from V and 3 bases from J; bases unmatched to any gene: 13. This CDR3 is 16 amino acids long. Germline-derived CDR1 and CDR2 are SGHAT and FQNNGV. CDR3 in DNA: TGTGCCAGCAAATCAGCGGGAGGTAGGTCAGGCTACGAGCAGTACTTC. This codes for CASKSAGGRSGYEQYF.

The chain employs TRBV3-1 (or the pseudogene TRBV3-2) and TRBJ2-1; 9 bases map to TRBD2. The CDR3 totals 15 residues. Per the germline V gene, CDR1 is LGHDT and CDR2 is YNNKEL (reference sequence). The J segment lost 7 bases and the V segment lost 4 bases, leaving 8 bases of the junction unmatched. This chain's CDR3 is CASSPGTSRTNEQFF. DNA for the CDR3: TGTGCCAGCAGCCCGGGGACTAGCAGGACGAATGAGCAGTTCTTC.

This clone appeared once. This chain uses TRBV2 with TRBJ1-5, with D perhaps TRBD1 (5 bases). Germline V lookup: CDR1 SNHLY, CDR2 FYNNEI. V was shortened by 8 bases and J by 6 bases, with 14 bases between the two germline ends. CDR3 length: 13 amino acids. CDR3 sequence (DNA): TGTGCCAGCGGAGGAGACGGGGGTCAGCCCCAGCATTTT. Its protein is CASGGDGGQPQHF.

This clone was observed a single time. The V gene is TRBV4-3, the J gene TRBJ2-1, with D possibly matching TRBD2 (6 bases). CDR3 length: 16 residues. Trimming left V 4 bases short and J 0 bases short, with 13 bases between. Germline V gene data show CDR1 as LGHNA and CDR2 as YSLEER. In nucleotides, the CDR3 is TGCGCCAGCAGCCGCGGGGCGGGGAGCTCCTACAATGAGCAGTTCTTC. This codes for CASSRGAGSSYNEQFF.

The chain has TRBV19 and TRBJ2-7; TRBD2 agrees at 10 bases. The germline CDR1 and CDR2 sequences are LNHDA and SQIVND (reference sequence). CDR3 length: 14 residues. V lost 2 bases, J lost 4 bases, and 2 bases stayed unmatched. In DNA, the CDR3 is TGTGCCAGTAGTATATTAGCGGGAGGTTACGAGCAGTACTTC. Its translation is CASSILAGGYEQYF.

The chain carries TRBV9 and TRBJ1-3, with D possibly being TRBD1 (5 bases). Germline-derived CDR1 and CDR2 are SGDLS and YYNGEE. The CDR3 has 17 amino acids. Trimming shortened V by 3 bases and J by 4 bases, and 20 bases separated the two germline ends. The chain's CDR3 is CASSDQPQVGAGNTIYF. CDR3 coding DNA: TGTGCCAGCAGCGACCAGCCTCAGGTTGGGGCCGGAAACACCATATATTTT.

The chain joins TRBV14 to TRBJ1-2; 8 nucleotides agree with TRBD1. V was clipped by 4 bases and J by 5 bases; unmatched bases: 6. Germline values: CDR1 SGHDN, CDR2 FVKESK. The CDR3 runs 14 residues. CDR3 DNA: TGTGCCAGCAGCCGACAGGGGCCTAGTTATGGCTACACCTTC. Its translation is CASSRQGPSYGYTF.

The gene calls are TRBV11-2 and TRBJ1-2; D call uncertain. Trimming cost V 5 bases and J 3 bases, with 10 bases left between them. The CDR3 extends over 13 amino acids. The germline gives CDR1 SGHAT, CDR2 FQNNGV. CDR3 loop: CASSPVGDYGYTF. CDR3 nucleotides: TGTGCCAGCAGCCCCGTCGGTGACTATGGCTACACCTTC.

CDR3 in amino acids: CATRADTDTQYF. The CDR3 bases are TGTGCCACCAGGGCAGACACAGATACGCAGTATTTT. The rearrangement joins TRBV24-1 to TRBJ2-3; D remains unclear. V lost 7 bases and J 2 bases, leaving 6 bases between the germline ends. Germline V gene data show CDR1 as KGHDR and CDR2 as SFDVKD. The CDR3 runs 12 residues.